This entry concerns a single T cell receptor (beta chain). The antigen is unknown. Unmatched junction bases numbered 10, after V lost 4 bases and J lost 5 bases. Germline V gene data show CDR1 as SGHNT and CDR2 as YYREEE (reference sequence). CDR3 size: 15 residues. The data derive from a study of cytomegalovirus exposure and HLA in healthy donors. Notes on the study in general: More clonal expansion characterized HLA-associated TCR beta chains than equally common others in a later analysis. Indistinguishable V segments such as TRBV6-2 and TRBV6-3 were excluded.

PCR primers comprised 60 Vbeta and 13 Jbeta primers. Here immunoSEQ multiplex PCR was the method, and the copy in TCRdb shows in-frame clones only, minus some. This table has roughly 110,000 clones, roughly 80% appearing once. The TCR originated in a man in his thirties or forties in good health and CMV-seropositive. Sequencing was done on a sample of PBMCs. The chain couples TRBV5-4 to TRBJ2-3; 7 bases are a match to TRBD2. The CDR3 region has the DNA TGTGCCAGCAGCGCCGCTGGGAGGGGAGGAGATACGCAGTATTTT. Translation gives CASSAAGRGGDTQYF.